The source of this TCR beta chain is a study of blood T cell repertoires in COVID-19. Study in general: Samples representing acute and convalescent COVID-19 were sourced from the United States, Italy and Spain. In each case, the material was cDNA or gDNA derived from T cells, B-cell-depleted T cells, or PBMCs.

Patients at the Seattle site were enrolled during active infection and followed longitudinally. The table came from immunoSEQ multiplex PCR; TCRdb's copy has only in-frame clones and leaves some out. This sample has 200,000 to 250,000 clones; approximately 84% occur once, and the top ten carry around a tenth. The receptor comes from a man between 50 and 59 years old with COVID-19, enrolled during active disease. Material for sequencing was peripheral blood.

CDR3 in DNA: TGTGCCAGCAGCCTGGGACAGGTCGACACCGGGGAGCTGTTTTTT. Protein: CASSLGQVDTGELFF. V and J are TRBV7-9 and TRBJ2-2, with 8 bases matching TRBD1. Looked up from germline, CDR1 is SEHNR and CDR2 is FQNEAQ (reference sequence). The ends lost 5 bases at V and 3 bases at J; junction bases unmatched: 5. CDR3 length equals 15 residues.